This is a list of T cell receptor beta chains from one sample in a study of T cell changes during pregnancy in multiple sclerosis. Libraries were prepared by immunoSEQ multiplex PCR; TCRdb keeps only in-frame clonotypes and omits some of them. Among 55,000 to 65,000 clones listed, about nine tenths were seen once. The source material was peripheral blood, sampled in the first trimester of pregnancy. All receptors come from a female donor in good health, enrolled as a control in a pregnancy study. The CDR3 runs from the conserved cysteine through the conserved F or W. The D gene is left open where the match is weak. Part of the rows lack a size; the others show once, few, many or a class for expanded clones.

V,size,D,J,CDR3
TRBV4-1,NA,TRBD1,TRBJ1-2,CASSQDYRGRGWGYTF
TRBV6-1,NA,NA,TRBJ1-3,CASSESTDGNTIYF
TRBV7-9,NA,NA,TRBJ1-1,CASSSTLRFGEAFF
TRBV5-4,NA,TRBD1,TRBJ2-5,CASSRTGEETQYF
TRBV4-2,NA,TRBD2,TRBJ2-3,CASSQVWIGAGAADTQYF
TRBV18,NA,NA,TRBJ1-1,CASSPVRNTEAFF
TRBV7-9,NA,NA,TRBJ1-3,CASSSLETGNTIYF
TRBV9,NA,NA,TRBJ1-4,CASSVVASNEKLFF
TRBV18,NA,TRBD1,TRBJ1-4,CASSPAGGNEKLFF
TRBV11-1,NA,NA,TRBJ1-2,CASSLRGPSDGYTF
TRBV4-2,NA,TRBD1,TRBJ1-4,CASSRLARTGEKLFF
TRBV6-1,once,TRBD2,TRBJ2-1,CASRTLAGENWEQFF
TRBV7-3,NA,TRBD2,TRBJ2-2,CASSSPLKQGGAGELFF
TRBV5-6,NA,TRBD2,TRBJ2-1,CASSDTSGSRAEQFF
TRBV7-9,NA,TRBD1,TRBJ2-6,CASLGGDRGPPGANVLTF
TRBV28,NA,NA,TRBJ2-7,CASTLQDSSYEQYF
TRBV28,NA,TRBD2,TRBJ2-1,CASSLTSGSSYNEQFF
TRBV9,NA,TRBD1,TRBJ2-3,CASSTSGQGGTDTQYF
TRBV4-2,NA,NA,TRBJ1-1,CASSQLEGNTEAFF
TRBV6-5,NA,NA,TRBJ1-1,CASSYSFASVEAFF
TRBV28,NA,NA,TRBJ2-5,CASSLEGLAETQYF
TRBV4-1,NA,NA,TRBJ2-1,CASSQRGNEQFF
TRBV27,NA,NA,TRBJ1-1,CASRTGGGTEAFF
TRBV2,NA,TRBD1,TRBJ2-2,CASSESRTGSGGELFF
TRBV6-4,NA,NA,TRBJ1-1,CASKLEDSMNTEAFF
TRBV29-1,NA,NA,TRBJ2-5,CSVKGQAGDQETQYF
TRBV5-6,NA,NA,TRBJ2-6,CASSLALSSSGANVLTF
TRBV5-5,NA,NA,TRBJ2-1,CASSLTVSSYNEQFF
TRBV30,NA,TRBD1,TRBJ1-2,CAWKTGGFFGYTF
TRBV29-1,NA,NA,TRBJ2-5,CSVGGGWGTQYF
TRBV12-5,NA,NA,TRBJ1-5,CASGLSSRANQPQHF
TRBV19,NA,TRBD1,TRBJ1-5,CASSALGQVGQPQHF
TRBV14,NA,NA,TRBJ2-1,CASSQVKQHNEQFF
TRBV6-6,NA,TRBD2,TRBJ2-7,CASSSRPSGGYEQYF
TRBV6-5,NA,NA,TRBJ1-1,CASNRGANTEAFF
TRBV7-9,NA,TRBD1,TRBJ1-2,CASSNWLTGGNDGYTF
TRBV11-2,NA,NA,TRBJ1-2,CASSPFGGYYGYTF
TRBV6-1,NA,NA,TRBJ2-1,CASSKAAGLSSYNEQFF
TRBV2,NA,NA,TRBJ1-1,CASDGGYTEAFF
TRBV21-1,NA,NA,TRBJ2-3,CASSIGQGPDTQYF
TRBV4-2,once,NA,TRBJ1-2,CASSQEWFSGGSGYGYTF
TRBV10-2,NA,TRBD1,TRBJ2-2,CASSRTGTRRGGELFF
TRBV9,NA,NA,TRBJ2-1,CASSVVAGSVEQFF
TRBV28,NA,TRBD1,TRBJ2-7,CASRKQGVYEQYF
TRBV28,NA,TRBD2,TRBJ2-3,CASSLQLAGGGTQYF
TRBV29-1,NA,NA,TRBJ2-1,CSAGGGRGSSNEQFF
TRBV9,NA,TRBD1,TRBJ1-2,CASSENSGTDGYTF
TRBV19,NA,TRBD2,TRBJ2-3,CASSLPTSGNPDTQYF
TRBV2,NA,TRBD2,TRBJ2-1,CASTETSGSSYNEQFF
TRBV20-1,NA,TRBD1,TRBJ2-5,CSARQGPAQYF
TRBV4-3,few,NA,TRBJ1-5,CASSQGGRGYNQPQHF
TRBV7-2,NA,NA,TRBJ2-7,CASSYLPPYEQYF
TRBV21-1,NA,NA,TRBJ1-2,CASSLFSTVSYGYTF
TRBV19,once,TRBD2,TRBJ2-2,CASSIEGLAGVQGPGELFF
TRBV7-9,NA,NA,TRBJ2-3,CASSLEQTDTQYF
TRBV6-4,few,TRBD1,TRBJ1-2,CASSAGTGGGYTF
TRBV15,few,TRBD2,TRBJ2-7,CATNEAGSYEQYF
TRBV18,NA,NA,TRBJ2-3,CASSSVPITTDTQYF